These 14 T cell receptor beta chains share one sample of origin, sequenced in a study of molecular identifiers for immune sequencing clone quantification. TCRdb reprocessed the PCR reads with MiXCR, giving one entry per CDR3 protein. The table records more than 550,000 distinct CDR3 sequences, over 25% of them present only once. Material for sequencing was naive CD8+ T cells from blood, with Jurkat cell RNA spiked in. As to subset: FACS-sorted CD8+CD4-CCR7+CD45RA+ naive T cells. All receptors come from a human donor in good health. Some libraries in this study had Jurkat cell RNA spiked in.

Concerning this clonotype: A read error may be the cause here, since a much bigger clone is one base away. The rearrangement joins TRBV20-1 to TRBJ2-7; 8 bases map to TRBD2. Germline V gives CDR1 DFQATT, CDR2 SNEGSKA (reference sequence). J gave up 2 bases and V 0 bases, and 6 bases lay outside the gene matches. This CDR3 has 15 residues. CDR3 sequence reads: CSARDSLAGPYEQYF. The CDR3 DNA is TGCAGTGCTAGAGATAGCCTAGCGGGCCCCTACGAGCAGTACTTC.

This chain connects TRBV13 to TRBJ1-1; D not certain. V lost 0 bases and J 7 bases, leaving 6 bases between the germline ends. The CDR3 is made up of 12 amino acids. Per germline, CDR1 PRHDT and CDR2 FYEKMQ (reference sequence). CDR3 protein: CASSLGQNEAFF. The CDR3 region has the DNA TGTGCCAGCAGCTTAGGCCAGAATGAAGCTTTCTTT.

This clonotype showed up just a few times. The junction does not match germline at one end; this may be a read error. This chain connects TRBV5-4 to TRBJ1-6; D not resolved. The CDR3 loop spans 16 amino acids. Germline V gives CDR1 SGHNT, CDR2 YYREEE (reference sequence). The CDR3 region has the DNA TGTACCAGCAGCTTCGAAGGACTGATAAATAATTCACCCCTCCACTTT. It yields the protein CTSSFEGLINNSPLHF.

The chain recombines TRBV2 with TRBJ2-4; D may correspond to TRBD1 or TRBD2 (6 bases each). V lost 6 bases and J lost 4, with 19 bases in between. The CDR3 has 16 amino acids. Germline assignment: CDR1 SNHLY and CDR2 FYNNEI. The CDR3 DNA sequence: TGTGCCAGCAGGGGAGAGGGGGGAAAAGCGAAAAACATTCAGTACTTC. Residues: CASRGEGGKAKNIQYF.

This clonotype was observed many times. The chain couples TRBV2 to TRBJ1-5; D is unclear. The V gene's germline CDR1 is SNHLY and CDR2 FYNNEI. The CDR3 has 14 residues. V dropped 3 bases and J dropped 9 bases, with 15 bases sitting between them. The CDR3 DNA follows: TGTGCCAGCAGTGAGGCCATCGGGCCGGGGCCCCAGCATTTT. Translated: CASSEAIGPGPQHF.

The chain links TRBV29-1 to TRBJ2-7; D unresolved. The CDR3 is 11 residues long. The germline gives CDR1 SQVTM, CDR2 ANQGSEA. The V gene lost 3 bases and the J gene lost 6 bases, with 9 bases spanning the gap. CDR3 DNA sequence: TGCAGCGTTGACAGCAGGACCGAGCAGTACTTC. Protein product: CSVDSRTEQYF.

This clonotype has a handful of counts. The J gene is TRBJ1-3, the V gene TRBV2; TRBD1 aligns across 10 bases. This CDR3 has 16 amino acids. J lost 6 bases, V lost 3 bases, and 8 bases had no gene match. Per germline, CDR1 SNHLY and CDR2 FYNNEI. This chain's CDR3 is CASSDDRDRGTNTIYF. In nucleotides, the CDR3 is TGTGCCAGCAGTGACGACCGGGACAGGGGTACAAACACCATATATTTT.

The chain recombines TRBV14 with TRBJ2-1; possibly TRBD2 for D (5 bases). With 7 bases removed from V and 9 bases from J, the gap between germline ends came to 16 bases. The CDR3 sequence is 13 residues long. Germline V lookup: CDR1 SGHDN, CDR2 FVKESK. DNA of the CDR3: TGTGCCAGCAACCAGCGGAGTGCGGTTGAGCAGTTCTTC. Amino acids: CASNQRSAVEQFF.

This clonotype appeared a few times. This chain joins TRBV4-3 and TRBJ1-3; D perhaps matches TRBD1 (5 bases). V lost 0 bases and J lost 0, with 9 bases in between. Germline CDR1 reads LGHNA; CDR2 reads YSLEER. The CDR3 runs 16 residues. CDR3 DNA: TGCGCCAGCAGCCAAGACAGGGCCCTCTCTGGAAACACCATATATTTT. This gives the protein CASSQDRALSGNTIYF.

This clonotype has only a few counts. The rearrangement uses TRBV12-3 or TRBV12-4 and TRBJ2-2; D is unclear. Trimming left V 8 bases short and J 3 bases short, with 10 bases between. The CDR3 covers 13 residues. CDR3 amino acids: CASGNEDTGELFF. The DNA of the CDR3 is TGTGCCAGCGGAAACGAGGACACCGGGGAGCTGTTTTTT.

This clonotype came up a few times. The rearrangement links TRBV20-1 to TRBJ2-5; D is uncertain. The CDR3 runs 13 residues. Germline V gives CDR1 DFQATT, CDR2 SNEGSKA (reference sequence). Trimming removed 0 bases at V and 5 bases at J, with 10 bases between. CDR3 residues: CSARDLLGETQYF. The CDR3 DNA sequence: TGCAGTGCTAGAGATCTGCTGGGGGAGACCCAGTACTTC.

For this clonotype: A read error may be the cause here, since a much bigger clone is one base away. This chain connects TRBV20-1 to TRBJ1-1, with D possibly matching TRBD1 (5 bases). The CDR3 has 13 residues. CDR1 and CDR2 (germline): DFQATT, SNEGSKA (reference sequence). V was shortened by 6 bases and J by 4 bases, with 15 bases between the two germline ends. CDR3 loop: CSAGAGHATEAFF. The CDR3 DNA is TGCAGTGCCGGCGCGGGGCATGCCACTGAAGCTTTCTTT.

The chain recombines TRBV7-9 with TRBJ1-5; D is perhaps TRBD1 (5 bases). The CDR3 extends over 15 amino acids. Per the germline V gene, CDR1 is SEHNR and CDR2 is FQNEAQ (reference sequence). The V gene lost 6 bases and the J gene lost 6 bases, with 18 bases spanning the gap. CDR3 sequence (DNA): TGTGCCAGCAGTACCACAGGAGCGGGCAGTCAGCCCCAGCATTTT. This translates into CASSTTGAGSQPQHF.

This clonotype has a count of ten or more. The rearrangement links TRBV30 to TRBJ1-5; no definite D call. V shed 1 base and J shed 0 bases, with 4 bases lying between them. Germline CDR1 is GTSNPN and CDR2 is SVGIG (reference sequence). The CDR3 is 13 amino acids. CDR3 in DNA: TGTGCCTGGAGTGATGATAGCAATCAGCCCCAGCATTTT. Translation gives CAWSDDSNQPQHF.